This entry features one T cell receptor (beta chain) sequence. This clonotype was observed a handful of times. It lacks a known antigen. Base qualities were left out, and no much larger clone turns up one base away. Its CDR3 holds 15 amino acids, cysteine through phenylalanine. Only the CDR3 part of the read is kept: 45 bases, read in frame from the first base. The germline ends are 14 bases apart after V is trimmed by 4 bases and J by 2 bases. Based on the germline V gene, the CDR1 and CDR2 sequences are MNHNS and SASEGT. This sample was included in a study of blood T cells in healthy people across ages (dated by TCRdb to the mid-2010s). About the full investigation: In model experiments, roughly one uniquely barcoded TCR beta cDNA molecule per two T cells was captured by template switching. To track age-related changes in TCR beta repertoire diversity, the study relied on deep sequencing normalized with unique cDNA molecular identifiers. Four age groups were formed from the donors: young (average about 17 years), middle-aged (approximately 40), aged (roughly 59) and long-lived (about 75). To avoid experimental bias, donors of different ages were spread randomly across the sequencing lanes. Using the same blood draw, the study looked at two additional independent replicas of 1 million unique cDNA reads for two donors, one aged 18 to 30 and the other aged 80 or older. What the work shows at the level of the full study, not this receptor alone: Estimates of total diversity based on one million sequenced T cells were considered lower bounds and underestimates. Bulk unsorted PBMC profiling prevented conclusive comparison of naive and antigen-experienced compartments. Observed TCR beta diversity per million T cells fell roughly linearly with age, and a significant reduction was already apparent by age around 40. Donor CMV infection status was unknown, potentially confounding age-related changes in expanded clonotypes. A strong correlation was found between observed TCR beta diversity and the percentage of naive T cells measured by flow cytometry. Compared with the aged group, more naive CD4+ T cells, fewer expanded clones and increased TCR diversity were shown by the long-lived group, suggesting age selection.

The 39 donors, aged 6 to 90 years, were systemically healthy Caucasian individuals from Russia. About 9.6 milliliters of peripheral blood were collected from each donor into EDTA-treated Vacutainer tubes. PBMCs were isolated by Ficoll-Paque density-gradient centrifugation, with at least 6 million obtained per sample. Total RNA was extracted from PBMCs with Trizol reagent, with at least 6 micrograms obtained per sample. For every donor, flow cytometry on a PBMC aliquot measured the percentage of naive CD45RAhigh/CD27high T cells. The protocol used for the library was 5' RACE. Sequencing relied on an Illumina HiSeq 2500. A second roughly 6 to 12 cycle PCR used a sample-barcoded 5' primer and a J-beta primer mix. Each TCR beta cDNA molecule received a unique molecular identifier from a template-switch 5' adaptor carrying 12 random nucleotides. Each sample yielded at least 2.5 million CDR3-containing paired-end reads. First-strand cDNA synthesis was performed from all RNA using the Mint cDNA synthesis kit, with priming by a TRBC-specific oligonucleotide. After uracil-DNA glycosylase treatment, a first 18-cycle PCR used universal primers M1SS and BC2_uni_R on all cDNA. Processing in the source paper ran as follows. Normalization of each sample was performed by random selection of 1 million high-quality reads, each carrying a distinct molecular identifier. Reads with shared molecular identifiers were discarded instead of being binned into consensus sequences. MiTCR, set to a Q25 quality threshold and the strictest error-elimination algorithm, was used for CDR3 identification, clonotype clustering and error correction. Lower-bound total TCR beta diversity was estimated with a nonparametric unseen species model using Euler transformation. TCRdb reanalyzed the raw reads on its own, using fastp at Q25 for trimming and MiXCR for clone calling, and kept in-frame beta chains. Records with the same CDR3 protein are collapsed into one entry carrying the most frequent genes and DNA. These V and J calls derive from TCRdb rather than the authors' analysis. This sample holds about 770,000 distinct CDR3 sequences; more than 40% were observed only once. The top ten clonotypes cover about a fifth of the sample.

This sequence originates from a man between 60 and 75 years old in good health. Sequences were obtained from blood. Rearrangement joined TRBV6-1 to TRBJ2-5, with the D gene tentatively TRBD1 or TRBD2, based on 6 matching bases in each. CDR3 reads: CASSGGAGQQETQYF. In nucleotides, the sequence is TGTGCCAGCAGTGGGGGGGCGGGACAACAAGAGACCCAGTACTTC.